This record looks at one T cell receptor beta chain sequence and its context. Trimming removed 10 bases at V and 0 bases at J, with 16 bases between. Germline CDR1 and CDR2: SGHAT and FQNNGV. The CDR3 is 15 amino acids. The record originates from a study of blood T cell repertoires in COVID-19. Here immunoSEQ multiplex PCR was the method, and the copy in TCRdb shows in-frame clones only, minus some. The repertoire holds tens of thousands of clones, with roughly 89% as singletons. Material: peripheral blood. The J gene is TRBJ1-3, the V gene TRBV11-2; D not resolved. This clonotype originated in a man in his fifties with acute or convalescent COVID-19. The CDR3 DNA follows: TGTGCCACCTCAGAGGGAAGCTTCTCTGGAAACACCATATATTTT. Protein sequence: CATSEGSFSGNTIYF. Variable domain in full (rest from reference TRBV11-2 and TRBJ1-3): EAGVAQSPRYKIIEKRQSVAFWCNPISGHATLYWYQQILGQGPKLLIQFQNNGVVDDSQLPKDRFSAERLKGVDSTLKIQPAKLEDSAVYLCATSEGSFSGNTIYFGEGSWLTVV.